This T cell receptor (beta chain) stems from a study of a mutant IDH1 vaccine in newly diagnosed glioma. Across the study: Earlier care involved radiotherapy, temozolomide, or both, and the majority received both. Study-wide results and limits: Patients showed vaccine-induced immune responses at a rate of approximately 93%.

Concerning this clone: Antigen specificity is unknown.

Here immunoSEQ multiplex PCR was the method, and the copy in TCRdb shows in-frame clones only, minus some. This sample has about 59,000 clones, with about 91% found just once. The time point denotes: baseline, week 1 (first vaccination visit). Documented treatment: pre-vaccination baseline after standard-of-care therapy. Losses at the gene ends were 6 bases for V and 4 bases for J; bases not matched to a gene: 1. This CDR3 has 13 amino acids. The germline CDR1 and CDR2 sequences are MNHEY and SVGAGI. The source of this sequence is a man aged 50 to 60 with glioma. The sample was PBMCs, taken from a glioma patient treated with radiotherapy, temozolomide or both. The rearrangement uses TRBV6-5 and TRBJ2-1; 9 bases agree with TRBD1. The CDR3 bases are TGTGCCAGCAGAGGGACAGGGTACAATGAGCAGTTCTTC. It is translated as CASRGTGYNEQFF.